Detailed here is one TCR beta chain. Its recognized antigen is unknown. No base qualities exist here, and no much larger clone lies one base off it. Counted from cysteine to phenylalanine, this CDR3 has 13 amino acids. Just CDR3 DNA is preserved here, 39 bases in frame from base 1. V trim: 2 bases; J trim: 8 bases; unmatched bases: 4. CDR1 and CDR2 are drawn from the germline V gene: SGHAT, FQNNGV. The data stem from a study of blood T cell repertoires in COVID-19 (dated by TCRdb to the early 2020s). About the study as a whole: Samples from collaborators originated in the United States, Italy and Spain and spanned both the acute and convalescent phases of COVID-19. HLA class I and class II types, where available, came from metadata supplied by the sample provider rather than from assay-based typing. The sample metadata nearly always contained a de-identified subject ID, COVID-19 status, age in years and sex. The prospective study material was composed of cDNA or gDNA derived from T cells, B-cell-depleted T cells, or PBMCs. The repertoires were released in a freely available public database meant as a resource for research on the immune response to SARS-CoV-2. Samples came from the ongoing ImmuneRACE study (first 160 participants) plus 1,254 subjects from 6 global collaborators. Deeply sampled blood TCRbeta repertoires from subjects exposed to, actively infected with, or recovered from COVID-19 were included in the dataset.

Paper-wide results and their limitations: The quantity of clinical and demographic metadata differed by source and by participant and was supplied without curation.

One collaborating source in Seattle enrolled patients during active infection and followed them longitudinally through the course of disease. The collaborating institutions used their own protocols to collect whole blood in K2EDTA tubes. For TCRbeta analysis, collaborators shipped samples in one of three forms: frozen whole blood, isolated PBMCs, or DNA extracted from either of those sample types. TCRbeta CDR3 regions were amplified from genomic DNA using the immunoSEQ Assay, a bias-controlled multiplex PCR. The study's own analysis went as follows. The number of nucleated cells in each sample was estimated from the amplification of reference gene primers within the assay. To quantify the absolute abundance of each unique TCRbeta CDR3 rearrangement, sequence reads were collapsed and filtered. For each sample, productive Simpson clonality was calculated as the square root of Simpson's diversity index across productive rearrangements. Not all clones reach the TCRdb copy of this immuneACCESS table, which keeps in-frame sequences only. Checked studies attribute under half of the gap to unresolved V genes and leave the rest unexplained. V and J calls and clone size come straight from that table; D and trimming were deduced from the DNA. The table for this sample lists more than 200,000 clones; approximately 90% of them were counted only once. The ten largest clones add up to 10% of the sample.

The chain employs TRBV11-2 and TRBJ1-2, with 8 bases matching TRBD1. The sequence was obtained from a woman in her forties or fifties with COVID-19, enrolled during active disease. The sequenced material came from peripheral blood. The nucleotides are TGTGCCAGCAGCTTACAGGGGGCTGGGGGCTACACCTTC. It translates to CASSLQGAGGYTF.